The clone carrying this T cell receptor (beta chain) was observed a handful of times. Antigen specificity is unknown. This sample is part of a study of beta chain features in type 1 diabetes. Findings and caveats of the study: Across all four CD4+ subsets, people with type 1 diabetes showed modestly shorter TCRB CDR3s.

Germline CDR1 and CDR2: SGHTA and FQGNSA. This CDR3 has 15 amino acids. With 1 base clipped from V and 7 bases from J, the junction kept 9 bases outside the gene matches. Every isolated RNA sample was fully reverse transcribed, so sequencing captured expressed TCRB transcripts. Using immunoSEQ multiplex PCR, the repertoire was profiled, and TCRdb retains in-frame clones only, with some absent. The repertoire holds fewer than 350,000 clones, with around a fifth as singletons. The sample was naive CD4+ T cells from blood. The source of this sequence is a woman aged 18-29 years in good health. This rearrangement joins TRBV7-2 to TRBJ1-2, with TRBD1 matching over 7 bases. CDR3 nucleotide sequence: TGTGCCAGCAGCTTAGTTGGACAGGCCGCGGCTGGCTACACCTTC. It is translated as CASSLVGQAAAGYTF.